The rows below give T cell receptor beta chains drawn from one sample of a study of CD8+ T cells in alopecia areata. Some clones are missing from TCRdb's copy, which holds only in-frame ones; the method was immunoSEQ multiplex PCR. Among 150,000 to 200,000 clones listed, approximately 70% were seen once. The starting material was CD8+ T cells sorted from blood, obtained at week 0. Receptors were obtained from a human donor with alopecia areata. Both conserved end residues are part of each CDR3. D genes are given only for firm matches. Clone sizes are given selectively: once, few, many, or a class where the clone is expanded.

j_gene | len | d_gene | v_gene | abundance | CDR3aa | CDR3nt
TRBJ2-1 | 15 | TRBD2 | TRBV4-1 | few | CASSQSSGGAAEQFF | TGCGCCAGCAGCCAATCTAGCGGGGGGGCGGCTGAGCAGTTCTTC
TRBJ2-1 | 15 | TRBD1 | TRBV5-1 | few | CASSFHRGSYNEQFF | TGCGCCAGCAGCTTCCACAGGGGTTCCTACAATGAGCAGTTCTTC
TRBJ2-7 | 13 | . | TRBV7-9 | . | CASSPEDSYEQYF | TGTGCCAGCAGCCCAGAGGACAGCTACGAGCAGTACTTC
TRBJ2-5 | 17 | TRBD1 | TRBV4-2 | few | CASSQDLYRGVQETQYF | TGTGCCAGCAGCCAAGATCTGTACAGGGGAGTTCAAGAGACCCAGTACTTC
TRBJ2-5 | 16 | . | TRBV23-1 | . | CASSQSTPGDQETQYF | TGCGCCAGCAGTCAATCAACTCCAGGGGATCAAGAGACCCAGTACTTC
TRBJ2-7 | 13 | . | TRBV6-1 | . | CASSALEHYEQYF | TGTGCCAGCAGTGCCCTTGAACACTACGAGCAGTACTTC
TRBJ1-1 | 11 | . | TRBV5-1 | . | CASSRGVEAFF | TGCGCCAGCAGCCGCGGGGTTGAAGCTTTCTTT
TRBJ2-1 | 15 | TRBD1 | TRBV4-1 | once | CASNPTGKLYNEQFF | TGCGCCAGCAACCCGACAGGGAAGCTCTACAATGAGCAGTTCTTC
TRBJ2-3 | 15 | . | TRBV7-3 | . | CASSLGSTKADTQYF | TGTGCCAGCAGCTTAGGGAGTACCAAAGCAGATACGCAGTATTTT
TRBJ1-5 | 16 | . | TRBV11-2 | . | CASSLTTRYSGQPQHF | TGTGCCAGCAGCTTAACGACAAGGTATAGCGGTCAGCCCCAGCATTTT
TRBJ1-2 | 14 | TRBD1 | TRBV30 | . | CAWSADRPRWGYTF | TGTGCCTGGAGTGCGGACAGGCCCCGATGGGGCTACACCTTC
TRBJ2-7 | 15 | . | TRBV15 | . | CATSRDLGRAYEQYF | TGTGCCACCAGCAGAGATTTGGGCAGGGCCTACGAGCAGTACTTC
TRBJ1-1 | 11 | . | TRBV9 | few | CASSTRTEAFF | TGTGCCAGCAGTACACGGACTGAAGCTTTCTTT
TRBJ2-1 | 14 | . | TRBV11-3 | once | CASSAGEGYNEQFF | TGTGCCAGCAGCGCAGGGGAGGGATACAATGAGCAGTTCTTC
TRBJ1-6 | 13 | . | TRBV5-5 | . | CASSLGTNSPLHF | TGTGCCAGCAGCTTGGGCACTAATTCACCCCTCCACTTT
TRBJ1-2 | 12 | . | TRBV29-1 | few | CSVRPGGHGYTF | TGCAGCGTTCGACCGGGGGGGCATGGCTACACCTTC
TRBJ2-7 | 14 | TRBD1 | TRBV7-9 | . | CASSSHRGTYEQYF | TGTGCCAGCAGCTCGCACAGGGGCACCTACGAGCAGTACTTC
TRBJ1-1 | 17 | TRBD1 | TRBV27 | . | CASSLNRGLVGSTEAFF | TGTGCCAGCAGTTTGAACAGGGGGCTAGTTGGAAGCACTGAAGCTTTCTTT
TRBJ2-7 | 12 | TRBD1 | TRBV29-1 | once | CSAWTGLDEQYF | TGCAGCGCTTGGACAGGGCTCGACGAGCAGTACTTC
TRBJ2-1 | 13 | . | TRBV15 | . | CATSNPPYNEQFF | TGTGCCACCAGCAACCCCCCGTACAATGAGCAGTTCTTC
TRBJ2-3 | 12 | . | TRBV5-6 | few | CASSLGSPTQYF | TGTGCCAGCAGCTTGGGTTCACCTACGCAGTATTTT
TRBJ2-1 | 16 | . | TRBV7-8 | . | CASSLVGGGQYNEQFF | TGTGCCAGCAGCTTAGTAGGTGGGGGCCAGTACAATGAGCAGTTCTTC
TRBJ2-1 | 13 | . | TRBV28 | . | CASSLLLGQEQFF | TGTGCCAGCAGTTTACTCCTCGGACAGGAGCAGTTCTTC
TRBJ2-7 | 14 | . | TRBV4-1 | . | CASSQAGISYEQYF | TGCGCCAGCAGTCAAGCGGGCATATCCTACGAGCAGTACTTC
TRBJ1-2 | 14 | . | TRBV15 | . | CATSLDGGHYGYTF | TGTGCCACCAGCCTCGACGGAGGGCACTATGGCTACACCTTC
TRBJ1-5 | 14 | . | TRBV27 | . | CASSLGQGNQPQHF | TGTGCCAGCAGTTTAGGGCAGGGGAATCAGCCCCAGCATTTT
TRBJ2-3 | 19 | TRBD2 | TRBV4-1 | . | CASSHAITLSGGGTDTQYF | TGCGCCAGCAGCCACGCTATAACCCTGAGCGGGGGGGGGACAGATACGCAGTATTTT
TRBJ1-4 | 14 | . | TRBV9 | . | CASSRLLFYEKLFF | TGTGCCAGCAGCCGCCTCCTCTTCTATGAAAAACTGTTTTTT
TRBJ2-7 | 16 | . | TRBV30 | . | CAWSSTGNPSFYEQYF | TGTGCCTGGAGTAGTACAGGGAACCCCTCATTCTACGAGCAGTACTTC
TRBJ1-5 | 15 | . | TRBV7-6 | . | CASSLASGAGQPQHF | TGTGCCAGCAGCTTAGCGTCGGGGGCAGGTCAGCCCCAGCATTTT
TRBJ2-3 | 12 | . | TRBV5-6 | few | CASSPGRDTQYF | TGTGCCAGCAGTCCAGGAAGGGATACGCAGTATTTT
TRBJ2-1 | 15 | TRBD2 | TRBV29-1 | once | CSVEGTSGVYNEQFF | TGCAGCGTTGAGGGGACTAGCGGGGTCTACAATGAGCAGTTCTTC